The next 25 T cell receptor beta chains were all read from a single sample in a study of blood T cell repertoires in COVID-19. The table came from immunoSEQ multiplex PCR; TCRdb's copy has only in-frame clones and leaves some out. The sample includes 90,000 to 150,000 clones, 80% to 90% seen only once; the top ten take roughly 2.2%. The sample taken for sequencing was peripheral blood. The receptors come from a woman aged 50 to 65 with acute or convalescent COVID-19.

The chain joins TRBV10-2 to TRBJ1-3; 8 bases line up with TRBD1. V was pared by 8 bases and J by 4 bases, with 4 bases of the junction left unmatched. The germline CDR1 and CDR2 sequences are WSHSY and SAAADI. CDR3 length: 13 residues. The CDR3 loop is CASSRTGGNTIYF. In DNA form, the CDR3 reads TGCGCCAGCTCTCGGACAGGGGGAAACACCATATATTTT.

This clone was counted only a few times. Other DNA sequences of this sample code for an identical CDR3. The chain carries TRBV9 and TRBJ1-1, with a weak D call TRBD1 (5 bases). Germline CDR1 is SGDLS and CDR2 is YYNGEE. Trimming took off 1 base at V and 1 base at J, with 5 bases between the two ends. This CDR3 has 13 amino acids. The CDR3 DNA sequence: TGTGCCAGCAGCGTAACAGGGAACACTGAAGCTTTCTTT. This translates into CASSVTGNTEAFF.

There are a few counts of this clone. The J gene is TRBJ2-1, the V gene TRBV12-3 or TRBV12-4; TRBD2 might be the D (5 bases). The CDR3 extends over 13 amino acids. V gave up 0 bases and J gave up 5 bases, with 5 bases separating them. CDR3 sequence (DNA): TGTGCCAGCAGTTTAGCGCGGGACAATGAGCAGTTCTTC. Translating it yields CASSLARDNEQFF.

Here the CDR3 reads CASSDLASNRYNEQFF. CDR3 in DNA: TGTGCCAGCAGTGACCTAGCGTCAAATCGCTACAATGAGCAGTTCTTC. The chain combines TRBV7-8 with TRBJ2-1, with D tentatively TRBD2 (6 bases). Germline V gives CDR1 SGHVS, CDR2 FQNEAQ. This CDR3 spans 16 amino acids. V was shortened by 6 bases and J by 3 bases, with 18 bases between the two germline ends.

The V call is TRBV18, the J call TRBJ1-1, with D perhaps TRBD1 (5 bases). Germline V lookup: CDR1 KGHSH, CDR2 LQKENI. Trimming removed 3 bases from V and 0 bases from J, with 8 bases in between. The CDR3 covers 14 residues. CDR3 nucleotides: TGTGCCAGCTCACCGACAGTTATGAACACTGAAGCTTTCTTT. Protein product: CASSPTVMNTEAFF.

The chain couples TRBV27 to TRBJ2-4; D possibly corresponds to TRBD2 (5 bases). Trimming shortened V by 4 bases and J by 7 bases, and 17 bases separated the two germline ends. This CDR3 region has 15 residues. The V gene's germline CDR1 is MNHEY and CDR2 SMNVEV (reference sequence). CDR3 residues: CASSSRVASSNIQYF. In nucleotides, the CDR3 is TGTGCCAGCAGTTCACGGGTAGCGAGCAGCAACATTCAGTACTTC.

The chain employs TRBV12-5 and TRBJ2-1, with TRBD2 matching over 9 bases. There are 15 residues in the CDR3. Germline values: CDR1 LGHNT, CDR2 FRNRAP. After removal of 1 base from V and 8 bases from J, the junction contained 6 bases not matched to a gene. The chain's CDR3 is CASGLGAGGPHEQFF. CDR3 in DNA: TGTGCTAGTGGTTTGGGGGCGGGGGGGCCCCATGAGCAGTTCTTC.

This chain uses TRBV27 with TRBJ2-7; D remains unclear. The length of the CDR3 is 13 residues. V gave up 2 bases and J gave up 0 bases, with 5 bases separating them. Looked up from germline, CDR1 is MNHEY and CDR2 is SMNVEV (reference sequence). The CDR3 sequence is CASSLISSYEQYF. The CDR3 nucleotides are TGTGCCAGCAGTTTAATTAGCTCCTACGAGCAGTACTTC.

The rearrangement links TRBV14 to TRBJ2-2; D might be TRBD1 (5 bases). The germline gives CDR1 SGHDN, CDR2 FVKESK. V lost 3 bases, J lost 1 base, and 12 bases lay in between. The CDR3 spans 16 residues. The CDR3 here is CASSHLREWNTGELFF. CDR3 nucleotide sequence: TGTGCCAGCAGCCATCTCAGGGAATGGAACACCGGGGAGCTGTTTTTT.

CDR3 in DNA: TGTGCCAGCAGCTCAGGCGGGGGGCCGCCAGATACGCAGTATTTT. This sequence encodes CASSSGGGPPDTQYF. V is TRBV9 and J is TRBJ2-3; TRBD2 aligns across 8 bases. This CDR3 spans 15 amino acids. Germline V gene sequence: CDR1 SGDLS, CDR2 YYNGEE. Germline trimming cut 4 bases from V and 4 bases from J; bases unmatched to any gene: 8.

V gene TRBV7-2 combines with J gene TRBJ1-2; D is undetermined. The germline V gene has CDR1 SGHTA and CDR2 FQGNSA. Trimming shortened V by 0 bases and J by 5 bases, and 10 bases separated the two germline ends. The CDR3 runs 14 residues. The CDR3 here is CASSLAHKEYGYTF. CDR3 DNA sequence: TGTGCCAGCAGCTTAGCGCACAAGGAGTATGGCTACACCTTC.

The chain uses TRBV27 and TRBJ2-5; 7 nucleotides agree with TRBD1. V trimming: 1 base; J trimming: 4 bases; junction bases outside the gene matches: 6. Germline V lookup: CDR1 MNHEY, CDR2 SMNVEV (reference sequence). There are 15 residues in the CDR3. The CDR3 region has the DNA TGTGCCAGCAGTTTATACAGGGGCGATTTAGAGACCCAGTACTTC. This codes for CASSLYRGDLETQYF.

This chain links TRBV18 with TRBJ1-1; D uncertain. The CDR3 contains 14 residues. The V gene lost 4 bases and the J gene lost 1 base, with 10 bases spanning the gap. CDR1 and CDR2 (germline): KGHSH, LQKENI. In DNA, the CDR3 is TGTGCCAGCTCACTTGAGGTTTCGAACACTGAAGCTTTCTTT. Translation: CASSLEVSNTEAFF.

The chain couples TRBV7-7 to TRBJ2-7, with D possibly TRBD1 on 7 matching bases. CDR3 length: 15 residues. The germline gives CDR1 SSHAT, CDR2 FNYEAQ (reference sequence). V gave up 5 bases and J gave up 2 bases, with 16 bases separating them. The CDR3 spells CASSPGGDRAYEQYF. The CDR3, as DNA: TGTGCCAGCAGCCCAGGCGGGGACAGAGCCTACGAGCAGTACTTC.

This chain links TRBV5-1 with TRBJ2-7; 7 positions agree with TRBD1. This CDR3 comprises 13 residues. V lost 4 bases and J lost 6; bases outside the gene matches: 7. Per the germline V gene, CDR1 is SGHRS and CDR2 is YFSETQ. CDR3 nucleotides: TGCGCCAGCAGCACCCAGACAGGGACCGAGCAGTACTTC. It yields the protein CASSTQTGTEQYF.

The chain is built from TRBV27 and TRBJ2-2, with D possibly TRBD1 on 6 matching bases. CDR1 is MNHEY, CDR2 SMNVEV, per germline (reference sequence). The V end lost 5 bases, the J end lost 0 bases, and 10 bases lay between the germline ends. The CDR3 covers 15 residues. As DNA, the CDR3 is TGTGCCAGCAGTCCGCGGACAGCGAACACCGGGGAGCTGTTTTTT. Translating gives CASSPRTANTGELFF.

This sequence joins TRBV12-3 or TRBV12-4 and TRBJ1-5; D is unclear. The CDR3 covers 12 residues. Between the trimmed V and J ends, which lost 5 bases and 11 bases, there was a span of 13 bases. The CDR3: CASSQQRAAQHF. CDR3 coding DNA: TGTGCCAGCAGTCAACAGCGGGCAGCCCAGCATTTT.

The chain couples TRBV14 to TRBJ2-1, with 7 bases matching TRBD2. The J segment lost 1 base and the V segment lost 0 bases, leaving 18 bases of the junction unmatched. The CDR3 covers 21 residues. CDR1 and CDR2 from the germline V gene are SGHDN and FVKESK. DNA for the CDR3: TGTGCCAGCAGCCAAGAAAACCGACTAGGGGAGGGAAGGCGTTCCTACAATGAGCAGTTCTTC. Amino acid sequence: CASSQENRLGEGRRSYNEQFF.

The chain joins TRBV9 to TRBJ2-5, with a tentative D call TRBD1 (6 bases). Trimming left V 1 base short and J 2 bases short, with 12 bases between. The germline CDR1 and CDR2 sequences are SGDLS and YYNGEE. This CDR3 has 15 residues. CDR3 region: CASSVWGTIQETQYF. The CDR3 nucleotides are TGTGCCAGCAGCGTATGGGGGACAATTCAAGAGACCCAGTACTTC.

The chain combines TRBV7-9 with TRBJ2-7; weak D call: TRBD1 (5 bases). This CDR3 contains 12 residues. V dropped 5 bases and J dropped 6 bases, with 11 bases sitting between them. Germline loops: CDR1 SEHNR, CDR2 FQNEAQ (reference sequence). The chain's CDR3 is CASSPDSSEQYF. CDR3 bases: TGTGCCAGCAGCCCTGACAGTTCCGAGCAGTACTTC.

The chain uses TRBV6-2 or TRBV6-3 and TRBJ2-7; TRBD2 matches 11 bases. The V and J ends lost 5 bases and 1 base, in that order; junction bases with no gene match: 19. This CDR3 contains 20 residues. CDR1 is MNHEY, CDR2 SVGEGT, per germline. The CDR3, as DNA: TGTGCCAGCAGTAAACGGTGGGGGCCGGTGACTAGCGGGACGTCCTACGAGCAGTACTTC. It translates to CASSKRWGPVTSGTSYEQYF.

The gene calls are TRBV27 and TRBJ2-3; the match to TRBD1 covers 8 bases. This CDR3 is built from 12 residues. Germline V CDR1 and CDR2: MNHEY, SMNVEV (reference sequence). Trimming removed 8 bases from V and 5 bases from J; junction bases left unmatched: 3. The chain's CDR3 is CASAGGQDTQYF. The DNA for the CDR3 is TGTGCCAGCGCAGGGGGCCAAGATACGCAGTATTTT.

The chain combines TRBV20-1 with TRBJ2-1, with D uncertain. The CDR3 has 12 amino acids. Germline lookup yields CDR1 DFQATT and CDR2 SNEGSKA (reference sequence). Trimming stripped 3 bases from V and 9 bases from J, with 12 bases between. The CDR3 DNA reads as TGCAGTGCTAGTGTTAGCAACATTGAGCAGTTCTTC. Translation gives CSASVSNIEQFF.

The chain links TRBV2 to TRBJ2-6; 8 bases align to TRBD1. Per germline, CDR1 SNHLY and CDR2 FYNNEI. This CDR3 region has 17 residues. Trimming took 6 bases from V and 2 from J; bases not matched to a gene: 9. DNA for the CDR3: TGTGCCAGCAGCCCCCAGGGGGCTGGAGCTGGGGCCAACGTCCTGACTTTC. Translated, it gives CASSPQGAGAGANVLTF.

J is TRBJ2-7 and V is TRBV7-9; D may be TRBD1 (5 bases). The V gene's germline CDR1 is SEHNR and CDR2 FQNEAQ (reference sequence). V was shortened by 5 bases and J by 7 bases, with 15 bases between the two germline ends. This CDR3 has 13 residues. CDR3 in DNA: TGTGCCAGCAGCACCAGTAAGGGGTCGGAGCAGTACTTC. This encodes CASSTSKGSEQYF. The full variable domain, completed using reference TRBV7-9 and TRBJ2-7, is DTGVSQNPRHKITKRGQNVTFRCDPISEHNRLYWYRQTLGQGPEFLTYFQNEAQLEKSRLLSDRFSAERPKGSFSTLEIQRTEQGDSAMYLCASSTSKGSEQYFGPGTRLTVT.